These 14 T cell receptor beta chains originate from one sample sequenced in a study of blood T cells in healthy people across ages. A J-beta primer mix and a sample-barcoded 5' primer were used in a second PCR of roughly 7 to 12 cycles. Each CDR3 protein gets one entry after TCRdb re-called the 5' RACE reads with MiXCR. This sample has approximately 400,000 distinct CDR3 sequences, with approximately 52% found just once. Material: blood. The origin of the receptors is a man aged 60-69 years in good health.

V and J are TRBV4-2 and TRBJ2-4; D gene ambiguous. The end of the DNA is better explained by TRBJ2-5, so the J call may be wrong. The CDR3 loop spans 16 amino acids. Germline V gene data show CDR1 as LGHNA and CDR2 as YNFKEQ. The CDR3: CASSQKWQQQQETQYF. CDR3 sequence (DNA): TGTGCCAGCAGCCAAAAATGGCAGCAACAACAAGAGACCCAGTACTTC.

This clonotype was picked up a small number of times. The V and J genes are TRBV7-2 and TRBJ2-7, with 7 nucleotides matching TRBD1. Trimming cost V 5 bases and J 3 bases; bases outside gene matches: 13. The CDR3 covers 16 residues. Germline values: CDR1 SGHTA, CDR2 FQGNSA. The CDR3 protein is CASSPGKDRVRYEQYF. CDR3 nucleotide sequence: TGTGCCAGCAGCCCGGGGAAAGACAGGGTCCGCTACGAGCAGTACTTC.

This chain joins TRBV28 and TRBJ2-5, with D hard to call. The germline CDR1 and CDR2 sequences are MDHEN and SYDVKM. The CDR3 has 11 amino acids. V shed 7 bases and J shed 11 bases, with 14 bases lying between them. The CDR3 nucleotides are TGTGCCAGCATGAGAGTTACGGAGCAGTACTTC. Its protein is CASMRVTEQYF.

This clonotype was seen only a few times. V usage is TRBV2 and J usage is TRBJ2-7; perhaps D is TRBD1 or TRBD2 (7 bases each). The CDR3 sequence is 12 residues long. Per germline, CDR1 SNHLY and CDR2 FYNNEI. V was shortened by 8 bases and J by 4 bases, with 12 bases between the two germline ends. The CDR3 nucleotides read TGTGCCAGCCGGGGGGACAGTTACGAGCAGTACTTC. This gives the protein CASRGDSYEQYF.

This clonotype has a handful of counts. This sequence joins TRBV5-5 and TRBJ1-4, with a possible D match to TRBD1 (6 bases). Germline-derived CDR1 and CDR2 are SGHKS and YYEKEE (reference sequence). V shed 4 bases and J shed 0 bases, with 13 bases lying between them. The CDR3 spans 16 residues. CDR3 loop: CASSLDRSATNEKLFF. CDR3 coding DNA: TGTGCCAGCAGCCTGGACAGATCAGCAACTAATGAAAAACTGTTTTTT.

The J gene is TRBJ2-3, the V gene TRBV12-3 or TRBV12-4; D is perhaps TRBD2 (5 bases). V was pared by 3 bases and J by 6 bases, with 13 bases between. The CDR3 is made up of 14 amino acids. In DNA, the CDR3 is TGTGCCAGCAGTTTCTGGGTGGAGGACGATACGCAGTATTTT. This encodes CASSFWVEDDTQYF.

The chain has TRBV20-1 and TRBJ2-3; D is perhaps TRBD1 (6 bases). The germline CDR1 and CDR2 sequences are DFQATT and SNEGSKA (reference sequence). There are 12 residues in the CDR3. V lost 0 bases and J lost 10, with 11 bases in between. The CDR3 nucleotides are TGCAGTGCTAGAGATCCACAGGGTCCGCAGTATTTT. This encodes CSARDPQGPQYF.

The chain recombines TRBV28 with TRBJ2-1, with a possible D match to TRBD1 (6 bases). This CDR3 has 15 residues. Trimming pared 3 bases from V and 5 bases from J, leaving 14 bases between. The germline V gene encodes CDR1 MDHEN and CDR2 SYDVKM. CDR3 sequence (DNA): TGTGCCAGCAGTTTCCATGGGGCAGGGGACAATGAGCAGTTCTTC. Protein sequence: CASSFHGAGDNEQFF.

This clonotype was seen only a few times. The chain joins TRBV3-1 to TRBJ2-4; D remains unclear. The CDR3 contains 14 residues. Per germline, CDR1 LGHDT and CDR2 YNNKEL (reference sequence). V was cut by 0 bases and J by 4 bases, with 7 bases left in between. CDR3 in amino acids: CASSQEGLKNIQYF. CDR3 coding DNA: TGTGCCAGCAGCCAAGAGGGCCTTAAAAACATTCAGTACTTC.

This clonotype was observed a few times. This chain joins TRBV28 and TRBJ2-4, with 7 bases identical to TRBD2. Judging by the DNA end, TRBJ2-7 fits better; the J call may be wrong. This CDR3 region has 15 residues. Germline loops: CDR1 MDHEN, CDR2 SYDVKM. The CDR3: CASSLRAGVVYEQYF. For the CDR3, the DNA is TGTGCCAGCAGTTTACGGGCGGGAGTGGTCTACGAGCAGTACTTC.

Only a few counts were recorded for this clonotype. The CDR3 bases are TGTGCCAGCAGCCTTCGAGGACAGGGGTCCACAGATACGCAGTATTTT. Translating it yields CASSLRGQGSTDTQYF. This chain connects TRBV4-2 to TRBJ2-3, with 9 positions matching TRBD1. Germline loops: CDR1 LGHNA, CDR2 YNFKEQ. CDR3 size: 16 residues. Losses at the gene ends were 4 bases for V and 2 bases for J; bases not matched to a gene: 7.

This clonotype was found once. This sequence joins TRBV2 and TRBJ2-3; weak D call: TRBD2 (5 bases). Germline-derived CDR1 and CDR2 are SNHLY and FYNNEI. Between the trimmed V and J ends, which lost 8 bases and 2 bases, there was a span of 14 bases. The CDR3 loop spans 14 amino acids. Here the CDR3 DNA reads TGTGCCAGCTCCAAACTAGTCTACACAGATACGCAGTATTTT. This encodes CASSKLVYTDTQYF.

In its sample, this clonotype was seen a few times. The genes are TRBV28 and TRBJ2-7; 7 nucleotides line up with TRBD1. The CDR3 spans 15 residues. Germline trimming cut 6 bases from V and 0 bases from J; bases unmatched to any gene: 8. Germline CDR1 MDHEN, CDR2 SYDVKM. The chain's CDR3 is CASSQTGRHSYEQYF. CDR3 DNA: TGTGCCAGCAGCCAGACAGGGCGTCACTCCTACGAGCAGTACTTC.

The sample holds one count of this clonotype. One end of the junction fails to match germline, which may point to a read error. This chain links TRBV7-9 with TRBJ2-7; possibly TRBD2 for D (5 bases). Germline assignment: CDR1 SEHNR and CDR2 FQNEAQ (reference sequence). There are 13 residues in the CDR3. CDR3 protein: CASSLARMYEQYF. As DNA, the CDR3 is TGTGCCAGCAGTTTAGCGCGGATGTACGAGCAGTACTTC.